This T cell receptor beta chain was captured by sequencing in a study of PD-L1 blockade in urothelial cancer. Some clones are missing from TCRdb's copy, which holds only in-frame ones; the method was immunoSEQ multiplex PCR. The sample includes 50,000 or so clones, roughly 84% of them seen just once. The time point is: peripheral blood 6 weeks after treatment start. Germline V gene lookup returns CDR1 SGHVS and CDR2 FQNEAQ. The ends were cut back, 1 base at V and 8 bases at J, with 11 bases in the middle. This CDR3 has 13 amino acids. The clonotype comes from a man aged 45-60 years with urothelial cancer. This chain uses TRBV7-8 with TRBJ1-2; a weak D match, TRBD1 (6 bases). The source was PBMCs, collected around atezolizumab (anti-PD-L1) treatment. The CDR3 loop is CASSLVQGKGYTF. CDR3 DNA sequence: TGTGCCAGCAGCTTAGTCCAGGGGAAAGGCTACACCTTC.